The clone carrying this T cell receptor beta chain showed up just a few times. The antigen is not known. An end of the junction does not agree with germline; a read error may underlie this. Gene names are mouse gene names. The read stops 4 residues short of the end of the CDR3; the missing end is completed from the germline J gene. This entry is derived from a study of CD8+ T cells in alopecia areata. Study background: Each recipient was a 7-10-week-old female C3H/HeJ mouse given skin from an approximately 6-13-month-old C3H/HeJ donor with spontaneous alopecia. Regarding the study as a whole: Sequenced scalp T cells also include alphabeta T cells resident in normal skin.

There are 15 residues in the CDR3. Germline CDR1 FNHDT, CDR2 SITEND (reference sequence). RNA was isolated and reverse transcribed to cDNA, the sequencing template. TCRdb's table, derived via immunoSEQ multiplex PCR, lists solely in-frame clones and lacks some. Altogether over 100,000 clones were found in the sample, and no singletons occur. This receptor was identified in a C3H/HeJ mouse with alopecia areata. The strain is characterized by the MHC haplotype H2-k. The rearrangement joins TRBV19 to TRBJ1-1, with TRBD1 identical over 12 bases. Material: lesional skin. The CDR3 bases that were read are TGTGCCAGCCGTATGCGGGACAGGGGGCACACA. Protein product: CASRMRDRGHT. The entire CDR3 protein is CASRMRDRGHTEVFF.